This TCR beta chain is from a study of shared clonotypes between healthy human individuals. Study at large: Ranging from 18 to 49 in age, donors were a couple of women and three men.

Germline V gene data show CDR1 as KGHSH and CDR2 as LQKENI. The V end was cut by 5 bases, the J end by 6 bases, with 17 bases between. The CDR3 covers 14 residues. Sequenced by immunoSEQ multiplex PCR; TCRdb stores in-frame clones only, minus some. Seen here are about 2.3 million clones, roughly 92% observed once, and the top ten hold approximately 0.41%. Overall study findings and caveats: Estimated clonotype richness was generally higher in naive than memory subsets. Shared clonotypes across all four donors exceeded non-shared ones in generation probability.

Comments on this clone: What it binds is unknown.

The TCR sequence derives from a man younger than 35 in good health. Some clones in this sample may be carry-over from other donors' samples. The J gene is TRBJ2-7, the V gene TRBV18, with D possibly being TRBD2 (6 bases). The sequenced sample consisted of naive CD4+ T cells from PBMCs. Sample subset: CD45RA+ positively selected. CDR3 nucleotides: TGTGCCAGCTCAGGACGGCAGGGAGGAGGCGAGCAGTACTTC. Translation gives CASSGRQGGGEQYF.